These 27 T cell receptor beta chains were sequenced from one sample in a study of shared clonotypes between healthy human individuals. This table comes from immunoSEQ multiplex PCR, and its TCRdb copy is limited to in-frame clones, with some not included. The data hold about 1.5 million clones, with approximately 98% observed a single time. Sequenced input: naive CD4+ T cells sorted from blood. Sample subset: CD45RA+ positively selected. These TCRs come from a young man in good health.

J is TRBJ2-7 and V is TRBV7-2; 7 bases are a match to TRBD2. This CDR3 comprises 18 residues. With V trimmed by 1 base and J by 4 bases, 16 bases remained unmatched. Germline V gene lookup returns CDR1 SGHTA and CDR2 FQGNSA. The CDR3 region has the DNA TGTGCCAGCAGCTTAGAAGAGAATGGGTGGGAGGGAGGATACGAGCAGTACTTC. Translating gives CASSLEENGWEGGYEQYF.

The chain joins TRBV21-1 to TRBJ2-6; TRBD2 was called by the table and not checked on the DNA. TRBV21-1 is classified as a pseudogene. The CDR3 runs to 15 residues. CDR3 DNA: TGTGCCAGCAGCAAAGCCCGGGCTGGGGCCAACGTCCTGACTTTC. It translates to CASSKARAGANVLTF.

This clone was detected once. V usage is TRBV27 and J usage is TRBJ2-3, with TRBD1 matching over 8 bases. Germline CDR1 MNHEY, CDR2 SMNVEV (reference sequence). V dropped 10 bases and J dropped 6; count of bases not matched to a gene: 12. The CDR3 spans 14 residues. Here the CDR3 reads CAITRTGKSDTQYF. CDR3 nucleotide sequence: TGTGCCATCACACGGACAGGGAAGTCCGATACGCAGTATTTT.

This chain joins TRBV7-3 and TRBJ2-2; D is possibly TRBD1 (6 bases). V was cut by 0 bases and J by 7 bases, with 18 bases left in between. The CDR3 consists of 17 residues. Germline CDR1 and CDR2: SGHTA and FQGTGA. CDR3 region: CASSLTFGGDSVGELFF. The CDR3 region has the DNA TGTGCCAGCAGCTTAACGTTTGGGGGCGATTCGGTCGGGGAGCTGTTTTTT. Full variable domain (outside the CDR3, taken from reference TRBV7-3 and TRBJ2-2): GAGVSQTPSNKVTEKGKYVELRCDPISGHTALYWYRQSLGQGPEFLIYFQGTGAADDSGLPNDRFFAVRPEGSVSTLKIQRTERGDSAVYLCASSLTFGGDSVGELFFGEGSRLTVL.

The chain employs TRBV7-9 and TRBJ2-1, with 8 bases aligning to TRBD1. The CDR3 is 14 residues long. CDR1 and CDR2 from the germline V gene are SEHNR and FQNEAQ (reference sequence). V lost 5 bases to trimming and J lost 4 bases; unmatched junction nucleotides: 4. CDR3 in DNA: TGTGCCAGCAGCCACGGGGACAGGTACAATGAGCAGTTCTTC. It is translated as CASSHGDRYNEQFF.

The chain combines TRBV30 with TRBJ2-5; 7 nucleotides match TRBD2. This CDR3 comprises 17 residues. J gave up 1 base and V 4 bases, and 15 bases lay outside the gene matches. Germline V gene lookup returns CDR1 GTSNPN and CDR2 SVGIG (reference sequence). The CDR3 DNA sequence: TGTGCCTGGACCGGCCCCCGGGGCGGGAGAAGCCAAGAGACCCAGTACTTC. Amino acids: CAWTGPRGGRSQETQYF.

Regarding this clone: The sample holds other DNA sequences that translate to the same CDR3. V and J are TRBV6-1 and TRBJ2-7; 7 nucleotides agree with TRBD1. Germline CDR1 and CDR2: MNHNS and SASEGT. The V segment lost 1 base and the J segment 1 base; nucleotides outside the gene matches: 4. The CDR3 runs 15 residues. The CDR3 sequence: CASSEVAGGSYEQYF. CDR3 in DNA: TGTGCCAGCAGTGAAGTCGCAGGGGGTTCCTACGAGCAGTACTTC.

The chain is built from TRBV10-3 and TRBJ2-5, with TRBD1 matching 12 bases. Germline CDR1 reads ENHRY; CDR2 reads SYGVKD. The CDR3 is 15 amino acids. J lost 5 bases, V lost 4 bases, and 5 bases had no gene match. CDR3 DNA: TGTGCCATCAGTGCCAGGGACAGGGGGCCCGAGACCCAGTACTTC. Translation: CAISARDRGPETQYF.

The chain uses TRBV6-1 and TRBJ2-1; 13 nucleotides align to TRBD2. V shed 3 bases and J 7 bases; nucleotides not matched to a gene: 6. The germline CDR1 and CDR2 sequences are MNHNS and SASEGT. The CDR3 spans 16 residues. The CDR3 reads CASSDLRTSGGNEQFF. In DNA form, the CDR3 reads TGTGCCAGCAGTGACCTAAGGACTAGCGGGGGAAATGAGCAGTTCTTC.

This sequence joins TRBV9 and TRBJ2-5, with D tentatively TRBD1 (5 bases). Germline assignment: CDR1 SGDLS and CDR2 YYNGEE. Deletions cut 3 bases from V and 4 bases from J, with 10 bases between. CDR3 size: 13 residues. The DNA for the CDR3 is TGTGCCAGCAGCGCGACAGAAAGAGAGACCCAGTACTTC. Translating it yields CASSATERETQYF.

The rearrangement links TRBV2 to TRBJ2-3; possible D gene TRBD1, 6 bases. Trimming left V 4 bases short and J 4 bases short, with 6 bases between. This CDR3 spans 12 amino acids. Germline V CDR1 and CDR2: SNHLY, FYNNEI. CDR3 sequence: CASSAGADTQYF. CDR3 bases: TGTGCCAGCAGTGCAGGGGCAGATACGCAGTATTTT.

The chain recombines TRBV23-1 with TRBJ2-3; D is unresolved. TRBV23-1 is an open reading frame whose function is uncertain. V lost 7 bases, J lost 4 bases, and 18 bases lay in between. The CDR3 has 15 amino acids. This CDR3 is CASTRIWALADTQYF. The CDR3 region has the DNA TGCGCCAGCACGCGGATCTGGGCTTTGGCAGATACGCAGTATTTT.

The chain combines TRBV9 with TRBJ2-7; 8 bases are shared with TRBD2. The length of the CDR3 is 15 residues. Germline CDR1 reads SGDLS; CDR2 reads YYNGEE. The V and J ends lost 0 bases and 3 bases, in that order; junction bases with no gene match: 5. In DNA form, the CDR3 reads TGTGCCAGCAGCGTAGCGGAAGCGGGGGTCTACGAGCAGTACTTC. It is translated as CASSVAEAGVYEQYF.

The chain carries TRBV6-1 and TRBJ1-1; the D is unclear. The CDR3 length is 12 residues. The germline CDR1 and CDR2 sequences are MNHNS and SASEGT. V lost 5 bases, J lost 0 bases, and 4 bases lay in between. The CDR3 sequence is CASSSMNTEAFF. The DNA for the CDR3 is TGTGCCAGCAGTTCCATGAACACTGAAGCTTTCTTT.

To note about this clone: This sample also contains other DNA sequences that code for the same CDR3. The chain joins TRBV5-1 to TRBJ1-1; 8 bases agree with TRBD1. Germline lookup yields CDR1 SGHRS and CDR2 YFSETQ. Unmatched junction bases numbered 3, after V lost 4 bases and J lost 4 bases. This CDR3 has 13 amino acids. In DNA, the CDR3 is TGCGCCAGCAGCCCAGGGGGCGGCACTGAAGCTTTCTTT. Protein product: CASSPGGGTEAFF.

The V gene is TRBV11-2, the J gene TRBJ1-2; D is ambiguous. This CDR3 is 13 amino acids long. The V end lost 3 bases, the J end lost 5 bases, and 10 bases lay between the germline ends. The germline gives CDR1 SGHAT, CDR2 FQNNGV. CDR3 in amino acids: CASSLGKDYGYTF. The CDR3 DNA follows: TGTGCCAGCAGCTTGGGAAAAGATTATGGCTACACCTTC.

Notes on this clone: Other nucleotide sequences from this sample produce the same CDR3. The J gene is TRBJ2-5, the V gene TRBV2; possible D gene TRBD2, 5 bases. The V gene lost 3 bases and the J gene lost 4 bases, with 9 bases spanning the gap. Germline loops: CDR1 SNHLY, CDR2 FYNNEI. This CDR3 is 13 amino acids long. The DNA for the CDR3 is TGTGCCAGCAGTGATGGCGGAGGAGAGACCCAGTACTTC. Its translation is CASSDGGGETQYF.

V usage is TRBV5-5 and J usage is TRBJ1-5; 7 bases match TRBD1. Trimming at V came to 0 bases and at J to 4 bases, leaving 7 bases not matched to a gene. Germline lookup yields CDR1 SGHKS and CDR2 YYEKEE (reference sequence). This CDR3 comprises 16 residues. CDR3 residues: CASSLGTGAINQPQHF. Written as DNA, the CDR3 is TGTGCCAGCAGCTTGGGAACAGGGGCCATAAATCAGCCCCAGCATTTT.

The CDR3 DNA sequence: TGTGCCAGCAAACTGCTGGACGTCACCGGGGAGCTGTTTTTT. Amino acids: CASKLLDVTGELFF. The chain employs TRBV27 and TRBJ2-2; unclear D gene. This CDR3 has 14 residues. Trimming cost V 7 bases and J 4 bases, with 13 bases left between them. Germline values: CDR1 MNHEY, CDR2 SMNVEV (reference sequence).

This chain connects TRBV14 to TRBJ2-7; 9 bases agree with TRBD1. Germline loops: CDR1 SGHDN, CDR2 FVKESK. The CDR3 loop spans 22 amino acids. V lost 0 bases, J lost 4 bases, and 25 bases stayed unmatched. Here the CDR3 DNA reads TGTGCCAGCAGCCAAGAATGGAGGACAGGGGTCCACCCCGGAACGACCCTTTACGAGCAGTACTTC. It specifies CASSQEWRTGVHPGTTLYEQYF.

This clone has a single count. The chain carries TRBV7-2 and TRBJ2-3; 7 positions agree with TRBD2. From germline, CDR1 is SGHTA and CDR2 FQGNSA. The CDR3 contains 16 residues. Trimming at V came to 5 bases and at J to 1 base, leaving 9 bases not matched to a gene. The CDR3 nucleotides are TGTGCCAGCAGCCCTATCCGGCTAGCGGGCACAGATACGCAGTATTTT. Residues: CASSPIRLAGTDTQYF.

The chain links TRBV18 to TRBJ2-7; D might be TRBD1 (6 bases). Germline CDR1 and CDR2: KGHSH and LQKENI. This CDR3 region has 20 residues. Trimming stripped 2 bases from V and 4 bases from J, with 30 bases between. The CDR3 nucleotides read TGTGCCAGCTCACCAGTGCCATCTACACGGGACGGGACACTCCTTTACGAGCAGTACTTC. Translation gives CASSPVPSTRDGTLLYEQYF.

This chain joins TRBV7-9 and TRBJ2-3; weak D call: TRBD1 (5 bases). V lost 5 bases to trimming and J lost 4 bases, with 13 bases between them. Germline V gives CDR1 SEHNR, CDR2 FQNEAQ (reference sequence). This CDR3 is built from 14 residues. CDR3: CASSPPMGPDTQYF. CDR3 nucleotide sequence: TGTGCCAGCAGCCCACCTATGGGGCCAGATACGCAGTATTTT.

V and J are TRBV30 and TRBJ2-7, with 10 bases aligning to TRBD2. The CDR3 totals 13 residues. The V gene's germline CDR1 is GTSNPN and CDR2 SVGIG (reference sequence). V lost 5 bases, J lost 3 bases, and 4 bases stayed unmatched. The DNA for the CDR3 is TGTGCCTGGGGACTAGCGGACCACTACGAGCAGTACTTC. Residues: CAWGLADHYEQYF.

The chain joins TRBV5-1 to TRBJ2-1; no clear D. Trimming left V 3 bases short and J 1 base short, with 23 bases between. There are 19 residues in the CDR3. Germline lookup yields CDR1 SGHRS and CDR2 YFSETQ. The CDR3: CASSSSSSAQMFSYNEQFF. In DNA, the CDR3 is TGCGCCAGCAGCTCCTCATCCAGCGCCCAAATGTTTTCCTACAATGAGCAGTTCTTC.

This rearrangement joins TRBV19 to TRBJ2-1; D ambiguous. CDR3 size: 15 residues. Trimming took 4 bases from V and 12 from J, leaving 22 bases between them. Germline CDR1 is LNHDA and CDR2 is SQIVND (reference sequence). For the CDR3, the DNA is TGTGCCAGTAGTAACCTCCAATACACAAGATCCCCGCAGTTCTTC. Translated: CASSNLQYTRSPQFF. Using reference TRBV19 and TRBJ2-1 for the parts outside the CDR3, the full variable domain is DGGITQSPKYLFRKEGQNVTLSCEQNLNHDAMYWYRQDPGQGLRLIYYSQIVNDFQKGDIAEGYSVSREKKESFPLTVTSAQKNPTAFYLCASSNLQYTRSPQFFGPGTRLTVL.

The V gene is TRBV28, the J gene TRBJ2-7, with TRBD1 as a possible D gene (5 bases). This CDR3 is built from 14 residues. From germline, CDR1 is MDHEN and CDR2 SYDVKM. Trimming removed 6 bases at V and 2 bases at J, with 14 bases between. The CDR3 nucleotides are TGTGCCAGCAGCCCCCCGACAGCTACCTACGAGCAGTACTTC. This sequence encodes CASSPPTATYEQYF.